The 21 T cell receptor beta chains below all came from one sample that was sequenced in a study of CD8 T cells in ankylosing spondylitis. TCRdb re-analysed the 5' RACE reads in MiXCR, keeping a single row per CDR3 protein. In the table there are 200,000 to 300,000 distinct CDR3 sequences, over 9.5% of which are singletons. Sequencing was done on a sample of blood, either unsorted or a sorted T cell fraction (not recorded which). The receptor set was obtained from a male donor with ankylosing spondylitis or in good health (not recorded which).

In this sample, this clonotype turned up many times. The V and J genes are TRBV29-1 and TRBJ2-1; TRBD2 is a possible D gene (5 bases). Trimming cost V 2 bases and J 6 bases, with 14 bases left between them. Germline V gene data show CDR1 as SQVTM and CDR2 as ANQGSEA. The CDR3 is 14 residues long. The CDR3 here is CSVELLLVLNEQFF. For the CDR3, the DNA is TGCAGCGTTGAACTCTTACTAGTTCTCAATGAGCAGTTCTTC.

There are many counts of this clonotype. The chain joins TRBV30 to TRBJ2-7; D gene uncertain. The CDR3 covers 13 residues. The V gene lost 3 bases and the J gene lost 0 bases, with 9 bases spanning the gap. Per the germline V gene, CDR1 is GTSNPN and CDR2 is SVGIG (reference sequence). Here the CDR3 DNA reads TGTGCCTGGAGCCCCGGCCTCTCCTACGAGCAGTACTTC. Translating gives CAWSPGLSYEQYF.

This clonotype was observed a few times. V and J are TRBV6-1 and TRBJ2-6; unclear D gene. Trimming pared 4 bases from V and 0 bases from J, leaving 4 bases between. The CDR3 sequence is 14 residues long. The germline V gene has CDR1 MNHNS and CDR2 SASEGT. This CDR3 is CASSGRSGANVLTF. CDR3 DNA: TGTGCCAGCAGTGGACGCTCTGGGGCCAACGTCCTGACTTTC.

This clonotype came up many times. The chain is built from TRBV4-2 and TRBJ2-1; D is possibly TRBD2 (6 bases). V lost 0 bases and J lost 6, with 12 bases in between. Per germline, CDR1 LGHNA and CDR2 YNFKEQ. The CDR3 runs 15 residues. CDR3 in amino acids: CASSQDSAGFNEQFF. Written as DNA, the CDR3 is TGTGCCAGCAGCCAAGATTCAGCGGGTTTCAATGAGCAGTTCTTC.

This clonotype has ten or more counts. The chain is built from TRBV30 and TRBJ1-1; 7 bases are shared with TRBD1. V shed 1 base, J shed 6 bases, and the junction held 8 bases outside the gene matches. The CDR3 extends over 14 amino acids. Germline values: CDR1 GTSNPN, CDR2 SVGIG (reference sequence). CDR3 amino acids: CAWSATGRGAEAFF. CDR3 nucleotides: TGTGCCTGGAGTGCGACAGGGAGAGGAGCTGAAGCTTTCTTT.

The sample holds many counts of this clonotype. The chain has TRBV20-1 and TRBJ2-7, with D possibly being TRBD2 (7 bases). This CDR3 is 15 amino acids long. Germline CDR1 reads DFQATT; CDR2 reads SNEGSKA (reference sequence). Trimming cost V 4 bases and J 4 bases, with 20 bases left between them. CDR3 DNA sequence: TGCAGTGCTACCCCCGAAGGGGGGGTGGGGTACGAGCAGTACTTC. It is translated as CSATPEGGVGYEQYF.

This clonotype was seen repeatedly, ten times or more. The V gene is TRBV2, the J gene TRBJ1-1, with a weak D call TRBD1 (6 bases). Per germline, CDR1 SNHLY and CDR2 FYNNEI. Trimming removed 2 bases from V and 3 bases from J, with 13 bases in between. The CDR3 has 15 amino acids. The CDR3 region has the DNA TGTGCCAGCAGTGAATTGACGGCAGGGGACACTGAAGCTTTCTTT. Its translation is CASSELTAGDTEAFF.

This clonotype was seen repeatedly, ten times or more. CDR3 nucleotide sequence: TGTGCCAGCAGGAGCGGTTTGGACAGGGATGGCTACACCTTC. Translated, it gives CASRSGLDRDGYTF. The chain couples TRBV12-3 or TRBV12-4 to TRBJ1-2; TRBD1 agrees at 8 bases. J lost 6 bases, V lost 6 bases, and 9 bases had no gene match. This CDR3 has 14 residues.

This clonotype was counted only a few times. The chain employs TRBV5-4 and TRBJ2-7; a weak D match, TRBD1 (5 bases). The germline V gene encodes CDR1 SGHNT and CDR2 YYREEE (reference sequence). V shed 3 bases and J shed 0 bases, with 10 bases lying between them. The CDR3 is made up of 14 amino acids. The CDR3 reads CASSSRVSSYEQYF. The CDR3 DNA is TGTGCCAGCAGCTCCAGGGTTAGCTCCTACGAGCAGTACTTC.

Many counts were recorded for this clonotype. The CDR3: CASSPWGKMDNEQFF. The CDR3 nucleotides read TGTGCCAGCAGTCCCTGGGGGAAGATGGATAATGAGCAGTTCTTC. The V and J genes are TRBV27 and TRBJ2-1, with D perhaps TRBD1 or TRBD2 (5 bases each). Germline V gene data show CDR1 as MNHEY and CDR2 as SMNVEV (reference sequence). With 5 bases removed from V and 7 bases from J, the gap between germline ends came to 18 bases. This CDR3 has 15 residues.

This clonotype was recorded many times. The rearrangement uses TRBV6-5 and TRBJ1-2; weak D call: TRBD1 (6 bases). The V gene's germline CDR1 is MNHEY and CDR2 SVGAGI. The CDR3 spans 19 residues. Trimming pared 0 bases from V and 3 bases from J, leaving 23 bases between. CDR3 residues: CASSYSNSADRTFDYGYTF. CDR3 sequence (DNA): TGTGCCAGCAGTTACTCGAATAGCGCGGACAGAACTTTTGACTATGGCTACACCTTC.

The table lists this clonotype with many counts. V usage is TRBV10-1 and J usage is TRBJ2-7, with TRBD1 matching 9 bases. The CDR3 consists of 15 residues. CDR1 is WNHNN, CDR2 SYGVQD, per germline (reference sequence). With V trimmed by 10 bases and J by 3 bases, 13 bases remained unmatched. The CDR3 sequence: CATEPTGTGIYEQYF. In DNA, the CDR3 is TGCGCCACCGAACCTACCGGGACAGGGATCTACGAGCAGTACTTC.

The chain has TRBV30 and TRBJ1-2; unclear D gene. V lost 4 bases and J lost 5, with 5 bases in between. CDR1 is GTSNPN and CDR2 is SVGIG in the germline V gene (reference sequence). CDR3 size: 10 residues. CDR3 loop: CAWKQYGYTF. Here the CDR3 DNA reads TGTGCCTGGAAACAGTATGGCTACACCTTC.

The table lists this clonotype with many counts. The V and J genes are TRBV15 and TRBJ1-4, with D hard to call. CDR3 length: 13 residues. Germline CDR1 LNHNV, CDR2 YYDKDF (reference sequence). V lost 4 bases to trimming and J lost 6 bases, with 9 bases between them. The CDR3 is CATSNSRHEKLFF. CDR3 coding DNA: TGTGCCACCAGCAACTCAAGGCATGAAAAACTGTTTTTT.

This clonotype has at least ten counts. CDR3 protein: CAVGADRGLDTEAFF. In DNA, the CDR3 is TGTGCCGTCGGCGCGGACAGGGGGCTCGACACTGAAGCTTTCTTT. The V and J genes are TRBV10-3 and TRBJ1-1, with 11 bases fitting TRBD1. Trimming removed 11 bases from V and 3 bases from J; junction bases left unmatched: 11. The CDR3 totals 15 residues. Germline V lookup: CDR1 ENHRY, CDR2 SYGVKD.

This clonotype was seen many times. V gene TRBV27 combines with J gene TRBJ2-1; the match to TRBD2 covers 12 bases. Germline CDR1 and CDR2: MNHEY and SMNVEV (reference sequence). The junction had 3 bases not matched to a gene; V was cut back by 2 bases and J by 1 base. The CDR3 has 17 residues. The CDR3 loop reads CASSLRLAGDSYNEQFF. Here the CDR3 DNA reads TGTGCCAGCAGTTTAAGACTAGCGGGAGATTCCTACAATGAGCAGTTCTTC.

This clonotype was seen many times. The CDR3 region is CASSQDAEDTQYF. CDR3 DNA sequence: TGCGCCAGCAGCCAAGATGCCGAAGATACGCAGTATTTT. The chain uses TRBV4-1 and TRBJ2-3; the D is unclear. Germline V gene lookup returns CDR1 MGHRA and CDR2 YSYEKL. This CDR3 spans 13 amino acids. V was clipped by 0 bases and J by 5 bases, with 6 bases between them.

This chain connects TRBV7-2 to TRBJ1-2; a possible D gene is TRBD1 (5 bases). V was pared by 0 bases and J by 8 bases, with 13 bases between. The CDR3 has 14 residues. Germline CDR1 is SGHTA and CDR2 is FQGNSA. This CDR3 reads CASSLAQGVGGYTF. The CDR3 bases are TGTGCCAGCAGCTTAGCGCAAGGGGTGGGCGGCTACACCTTC. Complete variable domain (other parts from reference TRBV7-2 and TRBJ1-2): GAGVSQSPSNKVTEKGKDVELRCDPISGHTALYWYRQSLGQGLEFLIYFQGNSAPDKSGLPSDRFSAERTGGSVSTLTIQRTQQEDSAVYLCASSLAQGVGGYTFGSGTRLTVV.

This clonotype was recorded at least ten times. The chain employs TRBV12-3 or TRBV12-4 and TRBJ2-7; D might be TRBD1 (5 bases). V was clipped by 7 bases and J by 1 base, with 14 bases between them. CDR3 length equals 14 residues. The CDR3 DNA reads as TGTGCCAGCACTGACAGAACTAAATCCTACGAGCAGTACTTC. Translated: CASTDRTKSYEQYF.

This clonotype was seen a few times. V is TRBV3-1 and J is TRBJ2-7; tentatively, D is TRBD2 (7 bases). This CDR3 has 17 residues. Trimming removed 10 bases from V and 1 base from J, with 26 bases in between. Germline CDR1 is LGHDT and CDR2 is YNNKEL (reference sequence). The CDR3 bases are TGTGCCACCTGCCCGAGAGGAGGGGGGGACCATTCCTACGAGCAGTACTTC. This gives the protein CATCPRGGGDHSYEQYF.

This clonotype was seen repeatedly, ten times or more. The gene calls are TRBV12-3 or TRBV12-4 and TRBJ1-5; D is undetermined. Trimming shortened V by 6 bases and J by 16 bases, and 13 bases separated the two germline ends. This CDR3 is built from 10 residues. In nucleotides, the CDR3 is TGTGCCAGCAGGGGGAATGAGGTCCATTTT. Translation: CASRGNEVHF.